These 6 T cell receptor beta chains came from one sample sequenced in a study of cytomegalovirus exposure and HLA in healthy donors. In the PCR, 60 Vbeta and 13 Jbeta primers were used. Here immunoSEQ multiplex PCR was the method, and the copy in TCRdb shows in-frame clones only, minus some. The data show around 140,000 clones, roughly 60% seen once. The sequenced sample consisted of PBMCs. Every receptor here comes from a woman in her forties in good health and CMV-seronegative.

The V and J genes are TRBV10-3 and TRBJ1-3; D gene ambiguous. Trimming removed 10 bases at V and 0 bases at J, with 10 bases between. Per the germline V gene, CDR1 is ENHRY and CDR2 is SYGVKD. The CDR3 totals 13 residues. CDR3 DNA sequence: TGTGCCACCCGGCCAGGCTCTGGAAACACCATATATTTT. It is translated as CATRPGSGNTIYF.

The gene calls are TRBV7-3 and TRBJ2-3; 14 bases line up with TRBD2. Trimming cost V 2 bases and J 6 bases; bases outside gene matches: 7. This CDR3 is built from 17 residues. Germline loops: CDR1 SGHTA, CDR2 FQGTGA. The CDR3 here is CASSLWGLAGDGDTQYF. The DNA of the CDR3 is TGTGCCAGCAGCTTATGGGGACTAGCGGGGGACGGCGATACGCAGTATTTT.

The gene calls are TRBV10-2 and TRBJ2-7; no firm D call. The germline V and J ends were trimmed by 3 bases and 4 bases, with 4 bases remaining between them. The length of the CDR3 is 11 residues. The germline V gene encodes CDR1 WSHSY and CDR2 SAAADI. CDR3 sequence reads: CASSDLYEQYF. CDR3 coding DNA: TGCGCCAGCAGTGATCTTTACGAGCAGTACTTC.

J is TRBJ2-3 and V is TRBV5-1; D gene uncertain. The germline V and J ends were trimmed by 0 bases and 6 bases, with 14 bases remaining between them. CDR1 and CDR2 from the germline V gene are SGHRS and YFSETQ. This CDR3 contains 15 residues. CDR3 bases: TGCGCCAGCAGCTTGGACCTAGGAAGTTGGGATACGCAGTATTTT. Translated: CASSLDLGSWDTQYF.

The chain couples TRBV5-1 to TRBJ2-1; TRBD2 aligns across 7 bases. From germline, CDR1 is SGHRS and CDR2 YFSETQ. The CDR3 loop spans 16 amino acids. V gave up 0 bases and J gave up 0 bases; unmatched junction bases: 3. The CDR3 region has the DNA TGCGCCAGCAGCTTGGCTGGGGACTACTCCTACAATGAGCAGTTCTTC. It specifies CASSLAGDYSYNEQFF.

This clone was seen a handful of times. This chain joins TRBV19 and TRBJ1-5; perhaps TRBD1 as D (6 bases). The V end lost 3 bases, the J end lost 3 bases, and 9 bases lay between the germline ends. CDR3 length: 14 residues. CDR1 and CDR2 (germline): LNHDA, SQIVND (reference sequence). CDR3 protein: CASSIRDTNQPQHF. The CDR3, as DNA: TGTGCCAGTAGTATCCGGGACACCAATCAGCCCCAGCATTTT.